This TCR beta chain was observed in a study of T cell clusters in autoimmune cytopenias (dated by TCRdb to between 2018 and 2021). About the investigation overall: A mean age of around 56 years and a median age of approximately 59 years were recorded for the healthy donor controls, of whom about half of the roughly 43 were female. A median TRB sequencing depth of 50,000 or so reads per sample was reached, and a median of around 2,500 distinct TRB clonotypes per sample was obtained. Alongside healthy, CLL and autoimmune hepatitis controls, autoimmune cytopenia patients had their peripheral blood TRB and IGH repertoires sequenced at active disease and again during treatment follow-up. The goal of the study was to find out whether patients with autoimmune cytopenia have a disease-specific immune repertoire signature that could be used as a blood-based biomarker. For primary cytopenia, about 23 age-matched healthy donors were used as controls, and for secondary cytopenia, over 11 age-matched CLL patients were used as controls. Repertoires from autoimmune hepatitis patients were compared with those of approximately 23 healthy donors matched for age and sex. The study at large found these results: In the comparison of secondary cytopenia with CLL, the cluster-lack signature was not observed, apparently because the dominant lymphoma-associated repertoire masked the signature. TRB repertoire shifts, with less even repertoires in secondary cytopenia and CLL, mostly reflected lymphoma bias rather than autoimmunity. The T cell clusters were only ever defined in silico, so experimental validation of their functional role was still needed. Healthy donors showed approximately 3-fold more exclusive TRB clusters than active autoimmune hepatitis patients, consistent with an autoimmunity-wide signature. GLIPH suggested that primary autoimmune cytopenia patients lacked physiological T cell clusters: some 55 clusters were exclusive to healthy donors versus 17 exclusive to patients.

Looking up the germline V gene yields CDR1 MNHEY and CDR2 SVGAGI. The CDR3 measures 16 amino acids from cysteine to phenylalanine. No DNA is listed. This clonotype ranks as medium-sized (0.01 to 0.1%) by frequency alone, as no count is recorded. No antigen is known for it. Each sample's TRB amplification started from around 0.25 ug of peripheral blood genomic DNA, which corresponds to 38,000 or so genome equivalents. Multiplex PCR with a touch-down protocol amplified TRB rearrangements, with the TRB-A and TRB-B primer pools combined in a single tube. Illumina adapters and sample indices were attached to the amplicons through two consecutive PCR reactions using Phusion HS II polymerase. The amplicons were gel-purified using the NucleoSpin Gel and PCR Clean-up kit, after which quantification was performed by Qubit and quality was checked on an Agilent 2100 Bioanalyzer. Sequencing of the libraries was done on an Illumina MiSeq with 600-cycle, single-indexed, paired-end runs. Processing in the source paper ran as follows. TRB reads were aligned and assembled with MiXCR version 2.1.12 using the default MiXCR reference library. Each unique CDR3 nucleotide sequence defined a clone, and only productive sequences with at least two reads were analysed. Alpha-parameterized diversity profiles (alpha 0 to 5), including the Shannon (alpha 1) and Simpson (alpha 2) indices, were computed with an R script to assess repertoire diversity. Combinatorial TRB VJ usage was computed with the tcR package and compared between cohorts by principal component analysis with ade4. TCRbeta CDR3s were clustered with GLIPH on cohort pairs matched by age and read depth, and cluster frequencies were compared by Wilcoxon test. The reads went through TCRdb reprocessing, and each CDR3 protein sequence gets one entry with no DNA. TCRdb assigned the V and J calls; the authors' analysis was not used. In this sample's table one finds 7,000 or so distinct CDR3 sequences. In total, the top ten clones hold 7.5% to 10% of the sample.

Separately, the same data were catalogued under a study of T cell repertoires in aging, cancer and after chemotherapy. As the second paper documents: Donors spanned six age groups from 30 or younger to 70 or older, with at least three individuals per group. Control TCR repertoires from healthy donors were recorded over several months to years, and clear clonal overlap was observed across re-sampling. In total, the full dataset held about 8.8 million TCR reads. Compared with age-matched healthy donors, untreated patients with either hematological or solid cancers had significantly lower TCR diversity in the blood along with higher clonality. In healthy donors, the decline in TCR diversity with age was mainly explained by loss of richness, whereas in cancer patients loss of evenness was also found to contribute. An increase in median generation probability over the chemotherapy interval was observed in both cancer cohorts, suggesting that the repertoire was reconstituted through rebound thymic output. According to the authors, the repertoire data do not allow conclusions to be drawn about immunological memory after chemotherapy. Peripheral blood TCR beta repertoires from healthy donors and cancer patients were profiled to examine immunoaging and T cell reconstitution after chemotherapy. A cohort of 220 or so cancer patients (approximately 91 with hematological and approximately 120 with solid cancers) was assembled, and around 100 healthy donors were included as a reference group. Processing of the TRB sequences was carried out with MiXCR versions 2.12 and 3.0.5. The repertoire metrics were Shannon diversity, evenness, clonality (calculated as one minus evenness), and diversity profiles parameterized by alpha from 0 to 5. The IGoR algorithm was used to calculate generation probabilities for clones in the paired samples taken before and after chemotherapy.

The V gene is TRBV6-5 and the J gene is TRBJ2-1; the TCRdb call, TRBD1, lacks DNA for checking. The source material was peripheral blood. The receptor was derived from a human donor in good health. The CDR3 amino acid sequence is: CASSYSWGLTSNEQFF.